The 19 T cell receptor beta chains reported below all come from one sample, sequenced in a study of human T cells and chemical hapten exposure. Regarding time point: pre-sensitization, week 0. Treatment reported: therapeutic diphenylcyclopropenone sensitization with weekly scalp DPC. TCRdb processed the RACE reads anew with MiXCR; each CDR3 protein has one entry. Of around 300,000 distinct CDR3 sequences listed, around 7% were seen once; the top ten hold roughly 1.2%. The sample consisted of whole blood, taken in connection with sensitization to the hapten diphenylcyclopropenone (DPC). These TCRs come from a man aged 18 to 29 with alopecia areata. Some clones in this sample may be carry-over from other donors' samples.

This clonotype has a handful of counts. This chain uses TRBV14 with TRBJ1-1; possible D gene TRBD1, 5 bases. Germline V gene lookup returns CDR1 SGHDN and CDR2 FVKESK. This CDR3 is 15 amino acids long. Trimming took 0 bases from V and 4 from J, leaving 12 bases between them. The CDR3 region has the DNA TGTGCCAGCAGCCAAGAACATGGGGGTTTCACTGAAGCTTTCTTT. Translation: CASSQEHGGFTEAFF.

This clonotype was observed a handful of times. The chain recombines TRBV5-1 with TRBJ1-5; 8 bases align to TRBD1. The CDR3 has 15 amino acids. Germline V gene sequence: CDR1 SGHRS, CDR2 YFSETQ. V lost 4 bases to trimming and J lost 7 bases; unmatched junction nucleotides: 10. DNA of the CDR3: TGCGCCAGCAGCCCGTCAGGGGGCCTAGGGCAGCCCCAGCATTTT. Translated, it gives CASSPSGGLGQPQHF.

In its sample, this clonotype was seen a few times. CDR3 protein: CASMIGQSYGYTF. CDR3 coding DNA: TGTGCCAGCATGATAGGACAGTCCTATGGCTACACCTTC. V gene TRBV7-2 combines with J gene TRBJ1-2; D is possibly TRBD1 (6 bases). Germline lookup yields CDR1 SGHTA and CDR2 FQGNSA. The CDR3 spans 13 residues. V lost 7 bases and J 4 bases, leaving 13 bases between the germline ends.

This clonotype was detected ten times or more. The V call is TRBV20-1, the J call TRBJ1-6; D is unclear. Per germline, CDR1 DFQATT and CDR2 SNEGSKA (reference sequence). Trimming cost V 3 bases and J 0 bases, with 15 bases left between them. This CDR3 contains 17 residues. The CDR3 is CSASLQAASSYNSPLHF. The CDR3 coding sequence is TGCAGTGCTAGCCTGCAGGCGGCCTCCTCCTATAATTCACCCCTCCACTTT.

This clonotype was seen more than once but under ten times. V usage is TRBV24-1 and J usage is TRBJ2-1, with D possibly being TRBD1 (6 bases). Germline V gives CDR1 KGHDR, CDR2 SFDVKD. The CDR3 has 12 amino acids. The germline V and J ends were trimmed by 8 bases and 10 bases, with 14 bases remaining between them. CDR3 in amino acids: CATTDSKREQFF. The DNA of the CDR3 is TGTGCCACCACGGACAGTAAAAGGGAGCAGTTCTTC.

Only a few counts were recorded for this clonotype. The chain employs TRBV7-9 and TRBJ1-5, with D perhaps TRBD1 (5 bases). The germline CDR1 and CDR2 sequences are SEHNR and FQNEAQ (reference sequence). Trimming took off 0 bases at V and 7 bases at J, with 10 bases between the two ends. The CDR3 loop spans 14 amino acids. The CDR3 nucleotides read TGTGCCAGCAGCTTAGCGGGACCGGGGCAGCCCCAGCATTTT. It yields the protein CASSLAGPGQPQHF.

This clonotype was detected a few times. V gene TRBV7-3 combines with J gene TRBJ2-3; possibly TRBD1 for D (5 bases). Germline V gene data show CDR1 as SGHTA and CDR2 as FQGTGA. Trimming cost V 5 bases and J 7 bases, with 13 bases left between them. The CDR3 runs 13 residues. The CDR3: CASSPQGGNTQYF. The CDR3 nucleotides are TGTGCCAGCAGCCCCCAGGGCGGAAATACGCAGTATTTT.

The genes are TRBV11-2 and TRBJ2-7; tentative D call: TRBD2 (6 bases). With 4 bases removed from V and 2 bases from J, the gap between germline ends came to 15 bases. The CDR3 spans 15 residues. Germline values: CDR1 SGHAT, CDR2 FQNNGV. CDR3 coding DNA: TGTGCCAGCAGCTCGCTACGACTAGGGCCCTACGAGCAGTACGTC. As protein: CASSSLRLGPYEQYV.

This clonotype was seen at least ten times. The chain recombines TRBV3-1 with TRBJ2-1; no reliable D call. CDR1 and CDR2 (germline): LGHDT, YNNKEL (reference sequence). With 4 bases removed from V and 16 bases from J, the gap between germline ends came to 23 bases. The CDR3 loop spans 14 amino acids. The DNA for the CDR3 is TGTGCCAGCAGCCCCCAGGAAGTTAGCCCCCAACTCTTCTTC. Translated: CASSPQEVSPQLFF.

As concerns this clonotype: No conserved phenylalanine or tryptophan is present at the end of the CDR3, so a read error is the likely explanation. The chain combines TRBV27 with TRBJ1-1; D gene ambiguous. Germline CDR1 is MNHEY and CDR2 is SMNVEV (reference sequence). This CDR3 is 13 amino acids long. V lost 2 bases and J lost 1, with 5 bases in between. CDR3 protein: CASSLEENTEAFS. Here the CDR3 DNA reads TGTGCCAGCAGTTTAGAGGAGAACACTGAAGCTTTCTCT.

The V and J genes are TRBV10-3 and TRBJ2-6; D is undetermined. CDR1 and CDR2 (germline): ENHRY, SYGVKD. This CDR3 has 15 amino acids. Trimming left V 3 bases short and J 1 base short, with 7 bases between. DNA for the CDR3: TGTGCCATCAGTGACGGAAGGTCTGGGGCCAACGTCCTGACTTTC. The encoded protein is CAISDGRSGANVLTF.

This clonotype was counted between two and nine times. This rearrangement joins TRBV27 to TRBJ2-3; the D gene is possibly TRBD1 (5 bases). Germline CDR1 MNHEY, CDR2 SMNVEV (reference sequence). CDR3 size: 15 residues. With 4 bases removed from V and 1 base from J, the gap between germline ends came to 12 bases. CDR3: CASSSPLGGTDTQYF. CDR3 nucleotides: TGTGCCAGCAGTTCCCCGTTAGGGGGCACAGATACGCAGTATTTT.

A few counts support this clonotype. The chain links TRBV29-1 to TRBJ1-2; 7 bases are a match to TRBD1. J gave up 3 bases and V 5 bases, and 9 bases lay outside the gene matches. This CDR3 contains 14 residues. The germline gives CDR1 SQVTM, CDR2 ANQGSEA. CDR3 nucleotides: TGCAGCGTTTCAGGTCTAACAGGGGACTATGGCTACACCTTC. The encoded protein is CSVSGLTGDYGYTF.

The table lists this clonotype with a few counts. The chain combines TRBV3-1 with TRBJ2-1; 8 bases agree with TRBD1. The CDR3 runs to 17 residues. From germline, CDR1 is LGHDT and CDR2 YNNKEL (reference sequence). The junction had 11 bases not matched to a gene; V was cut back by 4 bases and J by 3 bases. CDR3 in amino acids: CASSRWLLDRDYNEQFF. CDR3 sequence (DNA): TGTGCCAGCAGCCGTTGGCTCCTGGACAGGGACTACAATGAGCAGTTCTTC.

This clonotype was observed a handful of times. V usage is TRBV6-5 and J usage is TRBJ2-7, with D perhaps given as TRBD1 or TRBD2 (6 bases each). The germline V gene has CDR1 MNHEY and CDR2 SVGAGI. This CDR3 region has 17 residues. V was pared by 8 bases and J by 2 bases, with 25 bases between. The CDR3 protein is CASSTWGRGQLAYEQYF. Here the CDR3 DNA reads TGTGCCAGCTCTACTTGGGGACGGGGGCAGTTGGCCTACGAGCAGTACTTC.

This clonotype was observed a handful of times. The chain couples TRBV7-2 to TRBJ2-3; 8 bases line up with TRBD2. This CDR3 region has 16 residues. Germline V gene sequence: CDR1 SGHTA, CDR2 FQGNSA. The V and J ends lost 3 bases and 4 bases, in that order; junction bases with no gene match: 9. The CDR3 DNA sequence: TGTGCCAGCAGCTTTGTAGGCGGGGGGATGGCAGATACGCAGTATTTT. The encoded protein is CASSFVGGGMADTQYF. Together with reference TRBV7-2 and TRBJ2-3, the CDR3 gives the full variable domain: GAGVSQSPSNKVTEKGKDVELRCDPISGHTALYWYRQSLGQGLEFLIYFQGNSAPDKSGLPSDRFSAERTGGSVSTLTIQRTQQEDSAVYLCASSFVGGGMADTQYFGPGTRLTVL.

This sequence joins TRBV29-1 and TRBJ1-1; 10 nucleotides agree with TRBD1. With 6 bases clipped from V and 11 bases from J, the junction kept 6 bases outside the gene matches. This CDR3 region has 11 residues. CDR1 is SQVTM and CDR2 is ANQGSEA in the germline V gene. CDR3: CSVRTGGYAFF. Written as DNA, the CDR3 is TGCAGCGTGAGGACAGGGGGGTATGCTTTCTTT.

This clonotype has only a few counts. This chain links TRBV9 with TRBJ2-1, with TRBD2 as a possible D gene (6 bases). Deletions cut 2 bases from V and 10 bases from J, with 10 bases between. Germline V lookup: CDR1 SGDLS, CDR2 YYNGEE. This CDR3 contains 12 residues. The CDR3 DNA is TGTGCCAGCAGCGTGGGGGGATACGAGCAGTTCTTC. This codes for CASSVGGYEQFF.

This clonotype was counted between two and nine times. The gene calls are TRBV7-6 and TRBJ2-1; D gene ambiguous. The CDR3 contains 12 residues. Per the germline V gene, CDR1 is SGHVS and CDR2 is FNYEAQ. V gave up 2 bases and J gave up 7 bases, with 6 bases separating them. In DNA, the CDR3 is TGTGCCAGCAGCTTACTGGCGAATGAGCAGTTCTTC. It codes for CASSLLANEQFF.